Below, 11 T cell receptor beta chains from the same sample are listed, as sequenced in a study of Graves' ophthalmopathy and Graves' hyperthyroidism. Amplification targeted the TCR beta CDR3 regions, with RNA transcripts as the source material. The first round was an RT-PCR with HTBI primers, and the second round was a multiplex PCR. TCRdb analysed the multiplex PCR reads with MiXCR anew, one entry per CDR3 protein. Found here are almost 750,000 distinct CDR3 sequences, 40% of them singletons; the top ten hold approximately 43%. The sequenced material came from peripheral blood. Receptors were obtained from an adult man with Graves' ophthalmopathy.

V and J are TRBV7-8 and TRBJ1-1; TRBD1 is a possible D gene (5 bases). This CDR3 is built from 15 residues. CDR1 is SGHVS, CDR2 FQNEAQ, per germline. V was pared by 1 base and J by 4 bases, with 13 bases between. The CDR3 loop is CASSLGPGRRTEAFF. For the CDR3, the DNA is TGTGCCAGCAGCTTAGGTCCGGGACGGCGCACTGAAGCTTTCTTT.

This clonotype was recorded at least ten times. This chain links TRBV15 with TRBJ2-5; tentative D call: TRBD1 (5 bases). With 0 bases removed from V and 5 bases from J, the gap between germline ends came to 13 bases. This CDR3 has 15 amino acids. CDR1 and CDR2 (germline): LNHNV, YYDKDF (reference sequence). In DNA form, the CDR3 reads TGTGCCACCAGCAGAGATAAGGGGCGCGGTGAGACCCAGTACTTC. It codes for CATSRDKGRGETQYF.

The chain carries TRBV20-1 and TRBJ2-7; D is uncertain. The CDR3 runs 12 residues. Trimming removed 4 bases from V and 0 bases from J, with 7 bases in between. CDR1 and CDR2 (germline): DFQATT, SNEGSKA (reference sequence). In nucleotides, the CDR3 is TGCAGTGCTATCGGTAGCTCCTACGAGCAGTACTTC. Amino acids: CSAIGSSYEQYF.

The CDR3 DNA reads as TGTGCCATCAGTGCAGGCGGGACTGAAGCTTTCTTT. Translation gives CAISAGGTEAFF. The J gene is TRBJ1-1, the V gene TRBV10-3, with D unresolved. Between the trimmed V and J ends, which lost 4 bases and 5 bases, there was a span of 8 bases. The germline gives CDR1 ENHRY, CDR2 SYGVKD. The CDR3 is 12 residues long.

This rearrangement joins TRBV14 to TRBJ1-4; a weak D match, TRBD1 (5 bases). CDR3 length equals 16 residues. V lost 3 bases and J lost 0, with 11 bases in between. Germline V gene sequence: CDR1 SGHDN, CDR2 FVKESK. CDR3 in DNA: TGTGCCAGCAGCCAGAGGTGGGGGGCAACTAATGAAAAACTGTTTTTT. Encoded protein: CASSQRWGATNEKLFF.

Comments on this clonotype: One junction end disagrees with the germline gene, perhaps due to a read error. The V and J genes are TRBV11-2 and TRBJ1-1; tentatively, D is TRBD1 (5 bases). Germline V gives CDR1 SGHAT, CDR2 FQNNGV. This CDR3 comprises 15 residues. In DNA, the CDR3 is TGTGCCGGCAGCTTATTCGGGACCTATCGGACTGAAGCTTTCTTT. Translated, it gives CAGSLFGTYRTEAFF.

The chain links TRBV7-9 to TRBJ2-5, with TRBD1 matching 9 bases. Trimming took 5 bases from V and 4 from J; bases not matched to a gene: 8. The length of the CDR3 is 15 residues. Germline V CDR1 and CDR2: SEHNR, FQNEAQ (reference sequence). CDR3 in amino acids: CASSGGQGRSETQYF. The CDR3 DNA reads TGTGCCAGCAGCGGTGGACAGGGGAGGTCAGAGACCCAGTACTTC.

This clonotype was detected only once. The chain has TRBV7-3 and TRBJ2-7, with D possibly matching TRBD1 (6 bases). CDR1 is SGHTA and CDR2 is FQGTGA in the germline V gene. There are 17 residues in the CDR3. V lost 5 bases and J lost 0, with 20 bases in between. The CDR3 loop reads CASSQGIVGHHSYEQYF. The CDR3 region has the DNA TGTGCCAGCAGCCAAGGTATAGTGGGACACCACTCCTACGAGCAGTACTTC.

This clonotype occurred many times. V is TRBV12-3 or TRBV12-4 and J is TRBJ1-5, with 9 bases that match TRBD1. The V and J ends lost 4 bases and 1 base, in that order; junction bases with no gene match: 2. The CDR3 consists of 15 residues. CDR3 coding DNA: TGTGCCAGCAGTTGGACAGGGGTAAGCAATCAGCCCCAGCATTTT. This encodes CASSWTGVSNQPQHF.

In its sample, this clonotype was seen a few times. The CDR3 sequence: CASSGLAGGSYEQYF. CDR3 DNA: TGTGCCAGTAGTGGACTAGCGGGCGGGTCCTACGAGCAGTACTTC. The chain carries TRBV19 and TRBJ2-7; 11 bases are a match to TRBD2. CDR3 size: 15 residues. From germline, CDR1 is LNHDA and CDR2 SQIVND (reference sequence). The V and J ends lost 5 bases and 1 base, in that order; junction bases with no gene match: 4.

The V call is TRBV2, the J call TRBJ1-1; 8 bases are shared with TRBD1. Per the germline V gene, CDR1 is SNHLY and CDR2 is FYNNEI. The CDR3 covers 14 residues. Losses at the gene ends were 6 bases for V and 7 bases for J; bases not matched to a gene: 10. The CDR3 nucleotides are TGTGCCAGCAGACCTAGGACAGGGCGTGGTGAAGCTTTCTTT. Amino acid sequence: CASRPRTGRGEAFF. Complete variable domain (other parts from reference TRBV2 and TRBJ1-1): EPEVTQTPSHQVTQMGQEVILRCVPISNHLYFYWYRQILGQKVEFLVSFYNNEISEKSEIFDDQFSVERPDGSNFTLKIRSTKLEDSAMYFCASRPRTGRGEAFFGQGTRLTVV.